This entry features one T cell receptor (beta chain) sequence. The data were obtained in a study of T cell changes during pregnancy in multiple sclerosis. Trimming cost V 4 bases and J 2 bases, with 13 bases left between them. The CDR3 runs 15 residues. Germline CDR1 is KGHSH and CDR2 is LQKENI. Here immunoSEQ multiplex PCR was the method, and the copy in TCRdb shows in-frame clones only, minus some. Of under 85,000 clones listed, more than 75% are singletons. The chain links TRBV18 to TRBJ2-3, with a weak D call TRBD2 (6 bases). Sequenced material: peripheral blood, taken in the third trimester of pregnancy. The clonotype originates from a female donor in good health, enrolled as a control in a pregnancy study. CDR3 nucleotide sequence: TGTGCCAGCTCACGGGCAAGGACTACCACAGATACGCAGTATTTT. Protein product: CASSRARTTTDTQYF.